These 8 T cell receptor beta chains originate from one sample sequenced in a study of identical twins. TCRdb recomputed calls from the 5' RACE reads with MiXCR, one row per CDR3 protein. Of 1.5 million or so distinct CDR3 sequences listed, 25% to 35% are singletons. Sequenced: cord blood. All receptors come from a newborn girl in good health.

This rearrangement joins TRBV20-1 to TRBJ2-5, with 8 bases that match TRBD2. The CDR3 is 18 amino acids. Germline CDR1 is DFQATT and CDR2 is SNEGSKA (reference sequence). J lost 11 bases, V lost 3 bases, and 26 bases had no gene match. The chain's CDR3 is CSARTPSAGGHLYNEQYF. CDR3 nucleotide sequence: TGCAGTGCTAGGACCCCATCCGCGGGGGGCCATCTCTACAATGAGCAGTACTTC.

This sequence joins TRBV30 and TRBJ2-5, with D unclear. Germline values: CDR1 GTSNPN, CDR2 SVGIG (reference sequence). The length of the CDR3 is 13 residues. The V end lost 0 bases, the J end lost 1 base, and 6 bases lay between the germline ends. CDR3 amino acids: CAWSVRLQETQYF. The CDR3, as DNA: TGTGCCTGGAGTGTTCGCCTCCAAGAGACCCAGTACTTC.

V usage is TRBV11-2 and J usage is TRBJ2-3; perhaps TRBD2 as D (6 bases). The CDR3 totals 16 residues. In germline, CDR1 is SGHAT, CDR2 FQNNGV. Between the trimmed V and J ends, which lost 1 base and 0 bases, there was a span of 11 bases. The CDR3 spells CASSLVPSVSTDTQYF. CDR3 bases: TGTGCCAGCAGCTTAGTGCCTAGCGTTAGCACAGATACGCAGTATTTT.

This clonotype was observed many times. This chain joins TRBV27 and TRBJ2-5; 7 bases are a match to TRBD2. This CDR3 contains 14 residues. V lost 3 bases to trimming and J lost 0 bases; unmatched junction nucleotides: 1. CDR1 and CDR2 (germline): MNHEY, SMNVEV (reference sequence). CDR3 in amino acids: CASSFGGYQETQYF. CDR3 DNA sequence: TGTGCCAGCAGTTTCGGGGGGTACCAAGAGACCCAGTACTTC.

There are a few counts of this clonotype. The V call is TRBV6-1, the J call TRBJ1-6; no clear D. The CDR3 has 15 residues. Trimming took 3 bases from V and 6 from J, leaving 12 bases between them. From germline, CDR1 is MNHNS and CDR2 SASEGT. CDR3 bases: TGTGCCAGCAGTGACGCGTGGCAGACTAATTCACCCCTCCACTTT. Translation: CASSDAWQTNSPLHF.

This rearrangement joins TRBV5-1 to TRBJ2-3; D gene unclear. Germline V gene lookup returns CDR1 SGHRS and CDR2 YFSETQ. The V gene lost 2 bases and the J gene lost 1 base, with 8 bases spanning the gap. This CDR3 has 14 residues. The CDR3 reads CASSFTLRTDTQYF. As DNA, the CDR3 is TGCGCCAGCAGCTTCACACTCCGCACAGATACGCAGTATTTT.

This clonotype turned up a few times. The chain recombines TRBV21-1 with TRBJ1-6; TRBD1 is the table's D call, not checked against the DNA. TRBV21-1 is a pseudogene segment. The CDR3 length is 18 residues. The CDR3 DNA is TGTGCTACCCCCCGGGGTCCGTCGGACAGGGTGTATAATTCACCCCTCCACTTT. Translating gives CATPRGPSDRVYNSPLHF.

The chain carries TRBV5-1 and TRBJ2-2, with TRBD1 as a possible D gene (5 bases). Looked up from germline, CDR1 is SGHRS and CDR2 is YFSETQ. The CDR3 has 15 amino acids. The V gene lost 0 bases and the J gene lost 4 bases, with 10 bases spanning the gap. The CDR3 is CASSLVQDTTGELFF. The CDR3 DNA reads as TGCGCCAGCAGCTTGGTACAGGATACCACCGGGGAGCTGTTTTTT.